This T cell receptor beta chain emerged from a study of T cells in narcolepsy. The wider study: Patients with NT1 or NT2 and healthy control donors were enrolled. Study-wide findings and caveats: Autoreactive HCRT-specific and TRIB2-specific clonotypes were marked in same-patient CSF-versus-blood CD4+ comparisons. No autoreactive T cell clone sequences appeared in some memory CD4+ repertoires.

The data were produced by immunoSEQ multiplex PCR, yet TCRdb's version contains in-frame clones alone and is incomplete. The repertoire holds about 40,000 clones, approximately 89% seen once, with roughly 1.2% in the top ten. V shed 3 bases and J 2 bases; nucleotides not matched to a gene: 4. The CDR3 runs 15 residues. Germline V gene data show CDR1 as SGHRS and CDR2 as YFSETQ. A note on this clone: Antigen specificity is unknown.

The sequenced sample was CD45RA- memory CD4+ T cells from PBMCs. The TCR comes from a human donor with narcolepsy. The chain employs TRBV5-1 and TRBJ2-3; 9 positions match TRBD2. CDR3: CASSYSGGFTDTQYF. The CDR3 DNA sequence: TGCGCCAGCAGCTACAGCGGGGGGTTCACAGATACGCAGTATTTT.